Listed below are T cell receptor beta chains from one sample, sequenced in a study of CD8+ T cells in alopecia areata. The repertoire was sequenced with immunoSEQ multiplex PCR; TCRdb's copy has only in-frame clones and lacks some. Among around 4,200 clones listed, 69% were seen once. Sample: skin, taken at week 24, from a patient treated with tofacitinib. The receptors here all came from a human donor with alopecia areata. Each CDR3 is given with its conserved first and last residue. The D gene is left open where the match is weak. Where a row states a size, it is once, few, many or the class of an expanded clone; other rows omit it.

v_call,d_call,clone_size,j_call,cdr3_nt,cdr3_aa
TRBV28,-,-,TRBJ2-1,TGTGCCAGCAGTTTTGTACAGGGAAATAGGAATGAGCAGTTCTTC,CASSFVQGNRNEQFF
TRBV19,TRBD2,-,TRBJ2-7,TGTGCCAGTAGTATAGGTTGGCCCGCGAGCGGGAATCTTCGGACCTACGAGCAGTACTTC,CASSIGWPASGNLRTYEQYF
TRBV9,TRBD2,few,TRBJ2-3,TGTGCCAGCAGCGAAGGGACTAGCGGGACGATAGATACGCAGTATTTT,CASSEGTSGTIDTQYF
TRBV30,-,-,TRBJ1-2,TGTGCCTGGAGTGTGCAAAGGACTGGCTACACCTTC,CAWSVQRTGYTF
TRBV5-6,TRBD1,-,TRBJ2-7,TGTGCCAGCAGCCGTAAAAGTTGGGACAGTTCCTACGAGCAGTACTTC,CASSRKSWDSSYEQYF
TRBV7-2,-,-,TRBJ1-3,TGTGCCAGCAGCTTAGAAGGCCTCTCTGGAAACACCATATATTTT,CASSLEGLSGNTIYF
TRBV15,TRBD1,-,TRBJ1-5,TGTGCCACCAGCAGACCGGGACAGGGGCCCGATCAGCCCCAGCATTTT,CATSRPGQGPDQPQHF
TRBV7-2,-,-,TRBJ1-6,TGTGCCAGCAGCTTAGCCCTACACCGTTCGAGGAATTCACCCCTCCACTTT,CASSLALHRSRNSPLHF
TRBV6-6,-,-,TRBJ2-7,TGTGCCAGCCTTTCCTACGAGCAGTACTTC,CASLSYEQYF
TRBV5-4,TRBD2,once,TRBJ2-5,TGTGCCAGCAGCTTGGCGGGAGGGCGGAGTGAGACCCAGTACTTC,CASSLAGGRSETQYF